The rows below give T cell receptor beta chains drawn from one sample of a study of T cell responses to AZD1222 COVID-19 vaccine. Profiling relied on immunoSEQ multiplex PCR, and the TCRdb table lists in-frame clones only, not all of them. This sample has 100,000 to 150,000 clones; 91% occur once, and the top ten carry under 2%. The sequencing here drew on peripheral blood, taken 28 days after the second AZD1222 dose. The receptors here all came from an adult who received the AZD1222 COVID-19 vaccine. Both conserved end residues are part of each CDR3.

CDR3aa | j_gene | v_gene
CASSPSPGNGYTF | TRBJ1-2 | TRBV4-1
CATSDLGDATDTQYF | TRBJ2-3 | TRBV24-1
CASSPWGGGAQETQYF | TRBJ2-5 | TRBV6-2/TRBV6-3
CASSRIQGTSEAFF | TRBJ1-1 | TRBV6-5
CASSRTGPAGGYQETQYF | TRBJ2-5 | TRBV5-5
CAWSTGTDTEAFF | TRBJ1-1 | TRBV30
CASSYRQGRDTQYF | TRBJ2-3 | TRBV3-1/TRBV3-2
CASSEQGTGNIQYF | TRBJ2-4 | TRBV6-1
CASGSGVGGTYNEQFF | TRBJ2-1 | TRBV12-5
CATHSPGAGELFF | TRBJ2-2 | TRBV6-5
CASSRLSNQPQHF | TRBJ1-5 | TRBV7-2
CASSQDFQSSYNEQFF | TRBJ2-1 | TRBV4-1
CASSPVGEAEKLFF | TRBJ1-4 | TRBV5-1
CASSTTGTALYGYTF | TRBJ1-2 | TRBV19
CASSTQGSGANVLTF | TRBJ2-6 | TRBV9
CASSYTGSNYGYTF | TRBJ1-2 | TRBV6-5
CASSLAPGAGGYTF | TRBJ1-2 | TRBV5-1
CASSLRDEQFF | TRBJ2-1 | TRBV6-5
CASSAPRAATGNTIYF | TRBJ1-3 | TRBV28
CASSYSRGNSPLHF | TRBJ1-6 | TRBV6-5
CASSRTADLGYTF | TRBJ1-2 | TRBV6-5
CASSRLSAGEAFF | TRBJ1-1 | TRBV14
CASSQLGRINEKLFF | TRBJ1-4 | TRBV6-2/TRBV6-3
CASSEQYPYEQFF | TRBJ2-1 | TRBV7-3
CASSQRINSPLHF | TRBJ1-6 | TRBV3-1/TRBV3-2
CASSVLRDAKAFF | TRBJ1-1 | TRBV2
CATSGLAGELFF | TRBJ2-2 | TRBV24-1
CASSSGQGNYGYTF | TRBJ1-2 | TRBV28
CASSLGDRGTEAFF | TRBJ1-1 | TRBV7-9
CASSIPSTGELFF | TRBJ2-2 | TRBV6-2/TRBV6-3
CASSIGRVAGANVLTF | TRBJ2-6 | TRBV19
CASSFTGNSPLHF | TRBJ1-6 | TRBV12-3/TRBV12-4